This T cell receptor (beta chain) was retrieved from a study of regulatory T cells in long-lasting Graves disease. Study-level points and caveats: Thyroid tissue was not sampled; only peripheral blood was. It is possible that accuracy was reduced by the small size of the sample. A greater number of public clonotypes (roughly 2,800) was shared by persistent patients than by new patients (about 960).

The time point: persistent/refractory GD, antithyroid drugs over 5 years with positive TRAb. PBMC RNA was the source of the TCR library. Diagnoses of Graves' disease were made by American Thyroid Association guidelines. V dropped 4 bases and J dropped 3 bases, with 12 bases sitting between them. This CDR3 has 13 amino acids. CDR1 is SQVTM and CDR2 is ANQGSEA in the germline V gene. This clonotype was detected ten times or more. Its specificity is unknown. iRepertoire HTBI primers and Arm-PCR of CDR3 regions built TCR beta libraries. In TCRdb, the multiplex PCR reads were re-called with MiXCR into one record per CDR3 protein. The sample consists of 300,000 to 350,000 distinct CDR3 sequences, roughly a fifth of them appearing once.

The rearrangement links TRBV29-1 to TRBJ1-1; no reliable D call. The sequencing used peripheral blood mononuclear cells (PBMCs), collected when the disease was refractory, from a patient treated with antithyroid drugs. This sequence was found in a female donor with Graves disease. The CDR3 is CSVGPRRDTEAFF. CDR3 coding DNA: TGCAGCGTTGGACCCCGCCGGGACACTGAAGCTTTCTTT.